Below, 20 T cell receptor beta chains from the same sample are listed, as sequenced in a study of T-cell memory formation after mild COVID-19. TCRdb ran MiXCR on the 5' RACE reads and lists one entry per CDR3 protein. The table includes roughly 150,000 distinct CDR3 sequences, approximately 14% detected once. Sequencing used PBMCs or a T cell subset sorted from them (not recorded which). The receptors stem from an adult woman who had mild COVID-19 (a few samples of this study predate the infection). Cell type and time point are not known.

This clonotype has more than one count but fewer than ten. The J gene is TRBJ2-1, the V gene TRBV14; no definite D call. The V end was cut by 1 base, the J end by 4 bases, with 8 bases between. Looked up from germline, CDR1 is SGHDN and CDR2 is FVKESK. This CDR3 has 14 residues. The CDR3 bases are TGTGCCAGCAGCCAAGCCCGACGTTACAATGAGCAGTTCTTC. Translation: CASSQARRYNEQFF. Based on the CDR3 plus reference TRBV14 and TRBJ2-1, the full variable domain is EAGVTQFPSHSVIEKGQTVTLRCDPISGHDNLYWYRRVMGKEIKFLLHFVKESKQDESGMPNNRFLAERTGGTYSTLKVQPAELEDSGVYFCASSQARRYNEQFFGPGTRLTVL.

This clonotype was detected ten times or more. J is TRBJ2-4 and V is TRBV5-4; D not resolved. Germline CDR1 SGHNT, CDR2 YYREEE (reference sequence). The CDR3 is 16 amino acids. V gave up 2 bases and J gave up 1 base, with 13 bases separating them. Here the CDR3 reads CASSLPGDRAKNIQYF. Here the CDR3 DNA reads TGTGCCAGCAGCTTACCTGGGGATAGGGCCAAAAACATTCAGTACTTC.

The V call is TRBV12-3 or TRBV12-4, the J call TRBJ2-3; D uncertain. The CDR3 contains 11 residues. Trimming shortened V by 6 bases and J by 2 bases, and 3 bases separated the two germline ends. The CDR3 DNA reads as TGTGCCAGCAGGCACACAGATACGCAGTATTTT. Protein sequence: CASRHTDTQYF.

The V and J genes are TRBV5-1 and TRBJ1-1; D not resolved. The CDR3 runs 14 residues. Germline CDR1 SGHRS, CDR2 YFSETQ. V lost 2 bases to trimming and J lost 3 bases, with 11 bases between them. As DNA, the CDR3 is TGCGCCAGCAGCTTCTTTACGGCTGACACTGAAGCTTTCTTT. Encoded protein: CASSFFTADTEAFF.

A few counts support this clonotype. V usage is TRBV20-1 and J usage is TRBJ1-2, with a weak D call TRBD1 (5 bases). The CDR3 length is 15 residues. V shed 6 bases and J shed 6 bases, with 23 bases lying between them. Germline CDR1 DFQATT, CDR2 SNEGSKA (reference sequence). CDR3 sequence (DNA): TGCAGTGCCCCCAGGCCGGTAGGGGTGAGGGATGGCTACACCTTC. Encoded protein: CSAPRPVGVRDGYTF.

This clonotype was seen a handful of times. The DNA for the CDR3 is TGTGCCAGCAGCTTAGTTGAGGGGAATTCACCCCTCCACTTT. It translates to CASSLVEGNSPLHF. V is TRBV11-3 and J is TRBJ1-6; D is possibly TRBD1 (5 bases). V was shortened by 1 base and J by 7 bases, with 8 bases between the two germline ends. CDR1 and CDR2 from the germline V gene are SGHNT and YENEEA. CDR3 size: 14 residues.

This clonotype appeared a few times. The CDR3 sequence is CASSIQGTGWNEAFF. For the CDR3, the DNA is TGTGCCAGCTCCATCCAGGGGACAGGGTGGAATGAAGCTTTCTTT. This chain connects TRBV18 to TRBJ1-1, with TRBD1 matching over 9 bases. This CDR3 has 15 amino acids. Per the germline V gene, CDR1 is KGHSH and CDR2 is LQKENI. V lost 6 bases and J lost 7; bases outside the gene matches: 12. Complete variable domain (other parts from reference TRBV18 and TRBJ1-1): NAGVMQNPRHLVRRRGQEARLRCSPMKGHSHVYWYRQLPEEGLKFMVYLQKENIIDESGMPKERFSAEFPKEGPSILRIQQVVRGDSAAYFCASSIQGTGWNEAFFGQGTRLTVV.

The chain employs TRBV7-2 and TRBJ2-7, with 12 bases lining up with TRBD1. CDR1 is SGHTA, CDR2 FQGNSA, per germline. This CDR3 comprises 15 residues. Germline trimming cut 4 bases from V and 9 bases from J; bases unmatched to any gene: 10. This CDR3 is CASSSRDRGPQGQYF. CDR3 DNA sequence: TGTGCCAGCAGCTCCCGGGACAGGGGGCCCCAGGGGCAGTACTTC.

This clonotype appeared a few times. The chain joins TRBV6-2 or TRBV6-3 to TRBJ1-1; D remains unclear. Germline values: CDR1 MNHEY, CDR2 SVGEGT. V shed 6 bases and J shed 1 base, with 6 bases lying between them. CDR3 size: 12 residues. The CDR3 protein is CASRDRNTEAFF. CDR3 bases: TGTGCCAGCAGGGACCGGAACACTGAAGCTTTCTTT.

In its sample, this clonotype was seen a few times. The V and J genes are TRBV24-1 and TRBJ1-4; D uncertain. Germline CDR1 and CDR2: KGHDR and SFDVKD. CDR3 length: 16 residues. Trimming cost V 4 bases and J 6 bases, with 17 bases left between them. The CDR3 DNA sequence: TGTGCCACCAGTGAAGGTTCGACTCTAGGTCATGAAAAACTGTTTTTT. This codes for CATSEGSTLGHEKLFF.

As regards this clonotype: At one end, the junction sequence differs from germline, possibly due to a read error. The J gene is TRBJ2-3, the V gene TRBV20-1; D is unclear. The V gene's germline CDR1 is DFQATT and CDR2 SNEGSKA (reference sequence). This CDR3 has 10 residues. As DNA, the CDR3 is TGCAGTGCTAGCACAGATATGCAGTATTTT. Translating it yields CSASTDMQYF.

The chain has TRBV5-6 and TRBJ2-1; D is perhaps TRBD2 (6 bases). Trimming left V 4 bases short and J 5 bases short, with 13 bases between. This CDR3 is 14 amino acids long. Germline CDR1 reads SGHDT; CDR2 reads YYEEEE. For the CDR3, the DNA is TGTGCCAGCAGCCCGGGAGACAGTAACAATGAGCAGTTCTTC. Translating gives CASSPGDSNNEQFF.

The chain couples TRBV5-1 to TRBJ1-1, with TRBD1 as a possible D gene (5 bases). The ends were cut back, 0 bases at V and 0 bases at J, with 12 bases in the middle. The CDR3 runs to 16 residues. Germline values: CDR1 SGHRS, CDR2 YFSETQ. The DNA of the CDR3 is TGCGCCAGCAGCTTGGCCCCGCTCAGGGTGAACACTGAAGCTTTCTTT. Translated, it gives CASSLAPLRVNTEAFF.

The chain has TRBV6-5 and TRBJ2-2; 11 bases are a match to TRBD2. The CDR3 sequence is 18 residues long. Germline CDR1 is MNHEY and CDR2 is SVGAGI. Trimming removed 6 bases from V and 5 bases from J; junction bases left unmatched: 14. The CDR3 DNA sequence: TGTGCCAGCAGATCCCCGACTAGCGGGATATGGTTAACCGGGGAGCTGTTTTTT. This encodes CASRSPTSGIWLTGELFF.

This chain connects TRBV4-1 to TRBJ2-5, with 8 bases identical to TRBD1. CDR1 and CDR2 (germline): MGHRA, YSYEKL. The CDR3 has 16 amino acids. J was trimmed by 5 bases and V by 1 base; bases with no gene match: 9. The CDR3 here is CASSQAGTGLLETQYF. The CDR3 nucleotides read TGCGCCAGCAGCCAAGCCGGGACAGGCCTCCTCGAGACCCAGTACTTC.

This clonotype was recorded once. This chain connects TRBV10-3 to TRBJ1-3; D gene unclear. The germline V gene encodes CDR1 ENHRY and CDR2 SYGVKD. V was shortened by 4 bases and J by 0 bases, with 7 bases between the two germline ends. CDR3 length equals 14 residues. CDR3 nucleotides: TGTGCCATCAGTGCCGGGAGCTCTGGAAACACCATATATTTT. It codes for CAISAGSSGNTIYF.

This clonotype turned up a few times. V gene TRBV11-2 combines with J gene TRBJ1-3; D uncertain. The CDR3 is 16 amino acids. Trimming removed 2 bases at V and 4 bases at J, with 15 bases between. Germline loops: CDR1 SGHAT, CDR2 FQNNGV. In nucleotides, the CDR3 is TGTGCCAGCAGCTTATATCCGGAAACTGGAGGAAACACCATATATTTT. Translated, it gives CASSLYPETGGNTIYF. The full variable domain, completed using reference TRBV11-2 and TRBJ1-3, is EAGVAQSPRYKIIEKRQSVAFWCNPISGHATLYWYQQILGQGPKLLIQFQNNGVVDDSQLPKDRFSAERLKGVDSTLKIQPAKLEDSAVYLCASSLYPETGGNTIYFGEGSWLTVV.

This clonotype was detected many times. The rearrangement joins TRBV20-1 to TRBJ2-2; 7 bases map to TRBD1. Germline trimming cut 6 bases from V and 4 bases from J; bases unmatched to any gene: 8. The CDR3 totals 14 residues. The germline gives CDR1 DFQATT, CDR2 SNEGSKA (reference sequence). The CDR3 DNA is TGCAGTGCCGGAGGCAGGGGGAGCACCGGGGAGCTGTTTTTT. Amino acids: CSAGGRGSTGELFF.

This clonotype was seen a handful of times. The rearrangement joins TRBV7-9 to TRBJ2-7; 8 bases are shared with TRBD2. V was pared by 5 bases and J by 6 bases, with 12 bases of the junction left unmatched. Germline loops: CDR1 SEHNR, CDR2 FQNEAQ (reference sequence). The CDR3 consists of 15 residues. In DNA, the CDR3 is TGTGCCAGCAGCGGCCGGGTAGCGGGAACCCTCGAGCAGTACTTC. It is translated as CASSGRVAGTLEQYF.

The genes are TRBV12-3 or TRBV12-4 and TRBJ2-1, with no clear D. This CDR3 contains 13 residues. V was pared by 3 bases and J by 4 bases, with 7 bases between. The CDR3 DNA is TGTGCCAGCAGTTTTGTTTTATACAATGAGCAGTTCTTC. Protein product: CASSFVLYNEQFF.